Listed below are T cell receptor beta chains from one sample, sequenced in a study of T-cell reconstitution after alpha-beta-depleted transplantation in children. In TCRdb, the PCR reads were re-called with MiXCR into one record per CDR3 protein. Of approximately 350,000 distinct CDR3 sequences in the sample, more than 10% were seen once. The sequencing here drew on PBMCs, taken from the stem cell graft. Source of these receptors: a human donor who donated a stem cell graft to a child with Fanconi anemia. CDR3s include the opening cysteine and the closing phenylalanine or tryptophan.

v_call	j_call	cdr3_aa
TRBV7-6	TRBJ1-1	CASSLAPGAEAFF
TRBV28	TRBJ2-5	CASTPNSAAFQETQYF
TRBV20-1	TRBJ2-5	CSARPFALLQQETQYF
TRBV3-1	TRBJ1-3	CASSQEPGLAGNTIYF
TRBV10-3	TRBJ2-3	CATQGQSTDTQYF
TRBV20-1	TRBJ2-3	CSASGGLGSTDTQYF
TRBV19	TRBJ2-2	CASSIVAGPNTGELFF
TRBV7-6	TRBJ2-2	CASSWRGGNTGELFF
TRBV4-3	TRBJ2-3	CASSHDVGTDTQYF
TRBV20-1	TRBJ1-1	CSALWGVNTEAFF
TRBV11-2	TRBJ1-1	CASREGYTEAFF
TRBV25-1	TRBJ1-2	CASSERVDSGGYTF
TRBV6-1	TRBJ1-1	CASSEARYSQNEAFF
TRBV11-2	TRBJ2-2	CALLGRTGELFF
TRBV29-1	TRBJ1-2	CSVGDLGDGYTF
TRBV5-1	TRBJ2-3	CASSLGQLRGTDTQYF
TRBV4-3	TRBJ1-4	CASSRTPRGVGEKLFF
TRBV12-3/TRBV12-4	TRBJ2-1	CASRPTSGGINEQFF
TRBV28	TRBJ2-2	CASIPGDREDTGELFF
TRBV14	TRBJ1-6	CASSLIQGISLPSPLHF
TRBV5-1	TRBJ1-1	CASSPGSGQGAMNTEAFF
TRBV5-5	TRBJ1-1	CASRFDRVTTEAFF
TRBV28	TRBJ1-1	CASSYPGDTEAFF
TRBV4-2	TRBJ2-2	CASSPSTGGPGELFF
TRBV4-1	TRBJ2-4	CASSQVPSDSQNIQYF
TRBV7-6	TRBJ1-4	CASSSWTTATNEKLFF
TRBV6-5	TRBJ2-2	CASSYHQGGGGTGELFF
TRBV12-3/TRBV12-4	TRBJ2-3	CASSLGTPQDTQYF
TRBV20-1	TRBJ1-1	CSAREGFTEAFF
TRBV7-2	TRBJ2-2	CASSLTPRSVNTGELFF
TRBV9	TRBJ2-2	CASSVATLPGELFF
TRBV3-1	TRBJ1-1	CASSQSLTNTEAFF
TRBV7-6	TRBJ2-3	CASSSLAGGPGDTQYF
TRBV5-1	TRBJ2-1	CASSLAGTGGYTYNEQFF
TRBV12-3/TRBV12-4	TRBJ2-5	CASSYGGGAQETQYF
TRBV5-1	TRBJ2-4	CASSLGQGAINIQYF
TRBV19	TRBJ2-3	CASSASGGGVGTQYF
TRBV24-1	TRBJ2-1	CATSVPPGEQFF
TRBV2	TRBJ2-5	CASSEVGGFETQYF
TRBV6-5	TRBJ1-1	CASNFRGGKTEAFF
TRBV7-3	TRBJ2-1	CASSLGTGHYNEQFF
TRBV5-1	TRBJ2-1	CASRGGMSSYNEQFF